This T cell receptor (beta chain) was found in a study of blood T cell repertoires in COVID-19. About the study: Whether acute or convalescent, the COVID-19 samples came from the United States, Italy and Spain.

Source study methods: It was from reference gene primer amplification that nucleated cell counts were estimated. Sequencing used immunoSEQ multiplex PCR; TCRdb keeps in-frame clones, though not all of them. Clonal size and the V and J genes are those of that table, whereas D and trimming came from the DNA. This table has some 180,000 clones, 80% appearing once. J gave up 1 base and V 6 bases, and 3 bases lay outside the gene matches. CDR3 length: 14 residues. The germline V gene encodes CDR1 MDHEN and CDR2 SYDVKM. The chain joins TRBV28 to TRBJ2-3, with 8 bases identical to TRBD1. The sequenced material came from peripheral blood. This TCR was recovered from a man aged 60 to 75 with acute or convalescent COVID-19. CDR3 in DNA: TGTGCCAGCAGGATGACAGGGGGCACAGATACGCAGTATTTT. Its protein is CASRMTGGTDTQYF.